This entry is about one T cell receptor (beta chain). The sample comes from a study of blood T cell repertoires in COVID-19. Assay used: immunoSEQ multiplex PCR; TCRdb lists only in-frame clones, some missing. Seen here are approximately 350,000 clones, 75% to 90% observed once, and the top ten hold around 6%. CDR1 LNHDA and CDR2 SQIVND come from the germline V gene (reference sequence). The germline V and J ends were trimmed by 5 bases and 4 bases, with 17 bases remaining between them. The CDR3 sequence is 15 residues long. V and J are TRBV19 and TRBJ1-1; D is unclear. The sequence came from a woman aged 50 to 65 with COVID-19, enrolled during active disease. Material for sequencing was peripheral blood. Written as DNA, the CDR3 is TGTGCCAGTAGTCCTTTTGAGGGCAGGAGCACTGAAGCTTTCTTT. Amino acid sequence: CASSPFEGRSTEAFF.